This TCR beta chain was documented in a study of shared clonotypes between healthy human individuals. About the research overall: The donors, two women and three men, were aged 18 to 49.

Libraries were prepared by immunoSEQ multiplex PCR; TCRdb keeps only in-frame clonotypes and omits some of them. The sample lists approximately 500,000 clones, almost 80% occurring once. Genomic DNA for unsorted samples was obtained from about 90 million PBMCs. The J segment lost 4 bases and the V segment lost 4 bases, leaving 9 bases of the junction unmatched. Germline assignment: CDR1 MGHDK and CDR2 SYGVNS. The CDR3 length is 15 residues. This receptor was obtained from a middle-aged woman in good health. Some clones in this sample may be carry-over from other donors' samples. V is TRBV25-1 and J is TRBJ1-1; the match to TRBD1 covers 7 bases. Input material: PBMCs. The CDR3 DNA reads TGTGCCAGCAGTGGGCCGGACCAGGGGGGCACTGAAGCTTTCTTT. Translating gives CASSGPDQGGTEAFF.